This T cell receptor beta chain was identified in a study of shared clonotypes between healthy human individuals. Study results and caveats: Shared clonotypes across all four donors exceeded non-shared ones in generation probability. When naive CD4 clonotypes were compared across a few donors, 5% to 5.5% were shared.

This clone turned up a few times. The antigen is undetermined. V lost 6 bases and J lost 4; bases outside the gene matches: 9. The length of the CDR3 is 15 residues. Germline loops: CDR1 MNHEY, CDR2 SVGAGI. Caucasian adults living in Nashville, Tennessee, provided all samples. Sequencing was performed with immunoSEQ multiplex PCR; in TCRdb, only in-frame clones are kept and a portion is missing. The sample consists of about 1.1 million clones, around three quarters of them appearing once. Sequencing was performed on memory CD4+ T cells from PBMCs. Subset denoted: CD45RA-negative fraction. This clonotype was sampled from a young man in good health. Some clones in this sample may be carry-over from other donors' samples. The genes are TRBV6-5 and TRBJ1-2; 9 nucleotides line up with TRBD1. Here the CDR3 reads CASRFKTGGIYGYTF. The CDR3 DNA sequence: TGTGCCAGCAGATTCAAGACAGGGGGTATCTATGGCTACACCTTC.